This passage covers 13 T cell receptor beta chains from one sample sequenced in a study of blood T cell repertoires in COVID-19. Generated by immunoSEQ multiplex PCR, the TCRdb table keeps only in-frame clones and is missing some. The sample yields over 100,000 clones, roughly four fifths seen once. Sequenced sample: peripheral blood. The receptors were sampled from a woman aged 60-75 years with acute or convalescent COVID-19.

The CDR3 DNA is TGTGCCAGCAGTTCGGAGCGCTTGACAGGGGGGGCCGGGGAGCTGTTTTTT. This translates into CASSSERLTGGAGELFF. V is TRBV2 and J is TRBJ2-2, with 9 bases aligning to TRBD1. The CDR3 is 17 amino acids. CDR1 SNHLY and CDR2 FYNNEI come from the germline V gene. V gave up 5 bases and J gave up 6 bases; unmatched junction bases: 13.

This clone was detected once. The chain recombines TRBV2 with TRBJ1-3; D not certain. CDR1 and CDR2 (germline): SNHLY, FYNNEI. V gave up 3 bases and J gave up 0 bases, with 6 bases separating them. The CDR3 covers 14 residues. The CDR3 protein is CASSERASGNTIYF. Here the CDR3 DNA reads TGTGCCAGCAGTGAGAGAGCCTCTGGAAACACCATATATTTT.

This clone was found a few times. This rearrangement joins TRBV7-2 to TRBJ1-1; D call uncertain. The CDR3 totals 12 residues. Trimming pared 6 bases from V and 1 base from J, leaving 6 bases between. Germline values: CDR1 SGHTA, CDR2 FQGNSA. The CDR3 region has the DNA TGTGCCAGCAGACTATGGAACACTGAAGCTTTCTTT. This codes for CASRLWNTEAFF.

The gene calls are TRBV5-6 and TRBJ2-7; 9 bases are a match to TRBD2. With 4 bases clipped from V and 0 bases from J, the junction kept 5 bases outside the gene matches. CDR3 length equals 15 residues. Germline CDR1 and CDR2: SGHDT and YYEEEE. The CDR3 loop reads CASSEGTSHSYEQYV. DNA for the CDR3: TGTGCCAGCAGCGAGGGGACTAGCCACTCCTACGAGCAGTACGTC.

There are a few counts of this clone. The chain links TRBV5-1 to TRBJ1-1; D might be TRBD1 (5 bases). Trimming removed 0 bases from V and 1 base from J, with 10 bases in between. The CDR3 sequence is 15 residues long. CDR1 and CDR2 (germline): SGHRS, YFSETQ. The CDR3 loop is CASSLAPGKNTEAFF. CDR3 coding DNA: TGCGCCAGCAGCTTGGCCCCAGGGAAGAACACTGAAGCTTTCTTT.

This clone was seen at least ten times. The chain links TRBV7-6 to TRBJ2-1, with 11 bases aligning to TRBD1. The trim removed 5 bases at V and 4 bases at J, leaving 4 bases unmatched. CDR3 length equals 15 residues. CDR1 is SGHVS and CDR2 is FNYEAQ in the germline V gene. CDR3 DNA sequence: TGTGCCAGCAGCGTGGGACAGGGGGATTACAATGAGCAGTTCTTC. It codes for CASSVGQGDYNEQFF. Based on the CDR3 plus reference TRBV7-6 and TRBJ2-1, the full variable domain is GAGVSQSPRYKVTKRGQDVALRCDPISGHVSLYWYRQALGQGPEFLTYFNYEAQQDKSGLPNDRFSAERPEGSISTLTIQRTEQRDSAMYRCASSVGQGDYNEQFFGPGTRLTVL.

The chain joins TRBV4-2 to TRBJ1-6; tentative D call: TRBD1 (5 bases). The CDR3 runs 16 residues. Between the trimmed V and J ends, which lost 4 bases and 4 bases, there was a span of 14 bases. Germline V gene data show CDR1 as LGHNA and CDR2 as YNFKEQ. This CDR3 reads CASSPPGTWYNSPLHF. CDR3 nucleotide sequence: TGTGCCAGCAGCCCCCCTGGGACTTGGTATAATTCACCCCTCCACTTT.

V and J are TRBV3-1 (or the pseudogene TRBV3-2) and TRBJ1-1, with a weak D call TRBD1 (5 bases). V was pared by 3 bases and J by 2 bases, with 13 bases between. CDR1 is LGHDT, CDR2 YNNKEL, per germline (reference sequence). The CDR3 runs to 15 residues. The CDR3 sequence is CASSQYQGDNTEAFF. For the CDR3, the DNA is TGTGCCAGCAGCCAGTATCAGGGTGATAACACTGAAGCTTTCTTT.

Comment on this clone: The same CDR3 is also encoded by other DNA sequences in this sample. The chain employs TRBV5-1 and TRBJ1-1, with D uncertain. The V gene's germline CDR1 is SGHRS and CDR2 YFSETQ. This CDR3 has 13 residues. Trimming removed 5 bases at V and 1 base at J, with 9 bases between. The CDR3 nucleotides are TGCGCCAGCAGTCAAGACTGGAACACTGAAGCTTTCTTT. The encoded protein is CASSQDWNTEAFF.

CDR3 protein: CAWSAGTRWDEQYF. CDR3 bases: TGTGCCTGGAGTGCCGGGACAAGGTGGGACGAGCAGTACTTC. The gene calls are TRBV30 and TRBJ2-7; weak D call: TRBD1 (6 bases). The V end was cut by 1 base, the J end by 5 bases, with 15 bases between. The CDR3 totals 14 residues. Germline lookup yields CDR1 GTSNPN and CDR2 SVGIG (reference sequence).

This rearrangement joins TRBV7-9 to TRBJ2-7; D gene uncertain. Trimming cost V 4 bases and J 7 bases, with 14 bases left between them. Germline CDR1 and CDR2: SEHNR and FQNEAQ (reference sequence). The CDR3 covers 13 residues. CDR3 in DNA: TGTGCCAGCAGCTCCCTCGCCCCAGCGGAGCAGTACTTC. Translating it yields CASSSLAPAEQYF.

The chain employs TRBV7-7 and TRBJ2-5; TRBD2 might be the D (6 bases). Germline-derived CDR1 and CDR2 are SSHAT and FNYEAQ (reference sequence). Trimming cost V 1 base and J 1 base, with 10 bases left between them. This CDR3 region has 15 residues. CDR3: CASSLGGAGQETQYF. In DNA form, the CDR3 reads TGTGCCAGCAGCTTAGGCGGGGCGGGCCAAGAGACCCAGTACTTC.

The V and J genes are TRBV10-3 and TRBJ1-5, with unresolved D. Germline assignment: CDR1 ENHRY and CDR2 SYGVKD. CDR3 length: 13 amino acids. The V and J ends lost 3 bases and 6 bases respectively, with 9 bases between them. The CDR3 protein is CAISDLGFQPQHF. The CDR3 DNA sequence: TGTGCCATCAGTGATCTGGGCTTTCAGCCCCAGCATTTT.